This is a list of T cell receptor beta chains from one sample in a study of shared clonotypes between healthy human individuals. Generated by immunoSEQ multiplex PCR, the TCRdb table keeps only in-frame clones and is missing some. The sample records hundreds of thousands of clones, roughly 70% being singletons. Material: memory CD4+ T cells sorted from blood. Every receptor here comes from a woman aged 25 to 39 in good health. Each CDR3 is given with its conserved first and last residue. Fields, in order: J gene, D gene, clone size, V gene, CDR3 protein, CDR3 DNA. The D gene is left open where the match is weak. Expanded clones are given a class, and other clones once, few, many or no size at all.

TRBJ2-1,-,once,TRBV5-1,CASSFLTGEQFF,TGCGCCAGCAGCTTTCTTACTGGTGAGCAGTTCTTC
TRBJ1-1,TRBD1,-,TRBV14,CASSQVGTGVGTEAFF,TGTGCCAGCAGCCAAGTCGGGACAGGGGTGGGCACTGAAGCTTTCTTT
TRBJ2-5,-,many,TRBV15,CATSRDGGTGAETQYF,TGTGCCACCAGCAGAGATGGGGGTACGGGCGCGGAGACCCAGTACTTC
TRBJ2-1,TRBD2,-,TRBV10-3,CAISFSGTSGVYNEQFF,TGTGCCATCAGCTTTTCCGGGACTAGCGGAGTCTACAATGAGCAGTTCTTC
TRBJ2-7,-,few,TRBV10-3,CAISPETWAVEQYF,TGTGCCATCAGTCCCGAGACCTGGGCGGTGGAGCAGTACTTC
TRBJ2-7,-,-,TRBV6-5,CASSYSEATGEQYF,TGTGCCAGCAGTTACTCGGAAGCCACGGGAGAGCAGTACTTC
TRBJ2-2,-,-,TRBV7-7,CASSTTGTGELFF,TGTGCCAGCAGCACAACAGGGACCGGGGAGCTGTTTTTT
TRBJ1-1,-,-,TRBV27,CASSLAGENTEAFF,TGTGCCAGCAGTTTGGCAGGGGAGAACACTGAAGCTTTCTTT
TRBJ2-1,TRBD2,-,TRBV19,CASTDSGLASYNEQFF,TGTGCCAGTACAGATTCGGGACTAGCCTCCTACAATGAGCAGTTCTTC
TRBJ2-2,TRBD1,-,TRBV7-3,CASSLTVGQNGELFF,TGTGCCAGCAGCTTAACCGTGGGACAGAACGGGGAGCTGTTTTTT
TRBJ2-7,TRBD1,few,TRBV18,CASSPPGQAYEQYF,TGTGCCAGCTCACCACCGGGACAGGCCTACGAGCAGTACTTC
TRBJ1-5,TRBD1,-,TRBV6-1,CASSPDRAAGQPQHF,TGTGCCAGCAGTCCTGACAGGGCAGCCGGTCAGCCCCAGCATTTT
TRBJ1-5,-,-,TRBV28,CASSRDQFRAQHF,TGTGCCAGCAGTCGGGACCAGTTTCGGGCCCAGCATTTT
TRBJ1-5,-,-,TRBV6-6,CASSRLMGNQPQHF,TGTGCCAGCAGCCGGTTGATGGGCAATCAGCCCCAGCATTTT
TRBJ2-3,-,-,TRBV10-3,CAISEYTDTQYF,TGTGCCATCAGTGAGTATACAGATACGCAGTATTTT
TRBJ1-5,-,few,TRBV28,CASRRQAGLRNQPQHF,TGTGCCAGCAGGAGACAGGCCGGGTTACGCAATCAGCCCCAGCATTTT
TRBJ1-2,-,few,TRBV10-2,CASRAYGYTF,TGCGCCAGCAGGGCGTATGGCTACACCTTC